This T cell receptor (beta chain) was recovered during a study of beta chain features in type 1 diabetes. Overall study findings and caveats: Among type 1 diabetes patients, VDJ junctions had fewer insertions and more deletions.

Every bit of the isolated RNA underwent reverse transcription, so sequencing read expressed TCRB transcripts. Some clones are missing from TCRdb's copy, which holds only in-frame ones; the method was immunoSEQ multiplex PCR. The sample yields hundreds of thousands of clones, approximately 15% seen once. A CD45RO/CCR7/CD25/CD127/CD95/CD27 panel sorted naive, central memory, regulatory and stem cell-like memory CD4+ cells. There are many counts of this clone. Its antigen is undetermined. With 7 bases removed from V and 3 bases from J, the gap between germline ends came to 16 bases. CDR1 MNHEY and CDR2 SMNVEV come from the germline V gene (reference sequence). The CDR3 spans 15 residues.

Sequenced input: central memory CD4+ T cells from blood. This rearrangement joins TRBV27 to TRBJ2-4, with no clear D. This sequence was found in a man aged 25 to 40 in good health. The CDR3: CASTGLGSGKNIQYF. The CDR3, as DNA: TGTGCCAGCACTGGCTTGGGGTCTGGCAAAAACATTCAGTACTTC.